This TCR beta chain is drawn from a study of OX40 agonist ivuxolimab in advanced cancers. General study findings and limits: Among some nonresponders, normalized T-cell clonal expansion was also low. Clones of CD4+ and CD8+ blood T cells grew by week 6 at doses of 0.1 to 3.0 mg/kg.

Trimming shortened V by 6 bases and J by 7 bases, and 21 bases separated the two germline ends. The CDR3 runs to 16 residues. The germline CDR1 and CDR2 sequences are MDHEN and SYDVKM. This clone was counted a few times. Its antigen is unidentified. Clones were read by immunoSEQ multiplex PCR, and TCRdb kept only the in-frame ones, dropping some. The sample consists of 65,000 to 95,000 clones, around 92% of them appearing once. The sequence derives from an adult with an advanced solid tumor such as melanoma, head and neck, liver or kidney cancer. Sequenced material: CD4+ or CD8+ T cells sorted from blood, taken in a trial of the OX40 agonist ivuxolimab. The chain is built from TRBV28 and TRBJ1-4, with D perhaps matching TRBD1 (5 bases). The CDR3 DNA reads as TGTGCCAGCAGGCTTGGGACCCAGGGTTGGAGTGAAAAACTGTTTTTT. Its protein product is CASRLGTQGWSEKLFF.